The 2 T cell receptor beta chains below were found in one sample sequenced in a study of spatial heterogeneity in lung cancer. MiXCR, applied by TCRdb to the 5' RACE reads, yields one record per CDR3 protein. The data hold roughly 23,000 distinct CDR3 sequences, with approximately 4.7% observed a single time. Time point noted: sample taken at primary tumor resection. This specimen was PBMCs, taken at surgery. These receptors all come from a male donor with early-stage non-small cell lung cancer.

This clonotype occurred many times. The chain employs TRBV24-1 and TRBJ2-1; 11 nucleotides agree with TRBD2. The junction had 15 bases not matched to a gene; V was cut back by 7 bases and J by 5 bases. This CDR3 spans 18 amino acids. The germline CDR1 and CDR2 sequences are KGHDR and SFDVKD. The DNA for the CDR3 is TGTGCCACCAGCCTTCGGGTCGGGCTAGCGGGGGGTCACAATGAGCAGTTCTTC. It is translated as CATSLRVGLAGGHNEQFF.

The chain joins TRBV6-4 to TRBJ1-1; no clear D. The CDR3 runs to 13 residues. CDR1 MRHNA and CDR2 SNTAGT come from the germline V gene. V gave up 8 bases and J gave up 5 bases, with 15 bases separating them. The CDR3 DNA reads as TGTGCCAGCTCACCCCGCGGGGATACTGAAGCTTTCTTT. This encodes CASSPRGDTEAFF.